This TCR beta chain was captured by sequencing in a study of T-cell reconstitution after alpha-beta-depleted transplantation in children. After removal of 1 base from V and 3 bases from J, the junction contained 2 bases not matched to a gene. The CDR3 spans 15 residues. Germline CDR1 KGHSH, CDR2 LQKENI. Unique molecular identifiers were used to barcode this TCRbeta library. From the PCR reads, TCRdb called clonotypes with MiXCR, one entry per CDR3 protein. The table records around 600,000 distinct CDR3 sequences, roughly a tenth of them present only once. This clonotype appeared a few times. The receptor was isolated from a human donor who donated a stem cell graft to a child with acute myeloid leukemia. Sequencing was performed on PBMCs from the stem cell graft donor, taken from the stem cell graft. The chain carries TRBV18 and TRBJ2-3; TRBD1 aligns across 9 bases. CDR3 in DNA: TGTGCCAGCTCACCACTTGGACAGGGGACAGATACGCAGTATTTT. This codes for CASSPLGQGTDTQYF.